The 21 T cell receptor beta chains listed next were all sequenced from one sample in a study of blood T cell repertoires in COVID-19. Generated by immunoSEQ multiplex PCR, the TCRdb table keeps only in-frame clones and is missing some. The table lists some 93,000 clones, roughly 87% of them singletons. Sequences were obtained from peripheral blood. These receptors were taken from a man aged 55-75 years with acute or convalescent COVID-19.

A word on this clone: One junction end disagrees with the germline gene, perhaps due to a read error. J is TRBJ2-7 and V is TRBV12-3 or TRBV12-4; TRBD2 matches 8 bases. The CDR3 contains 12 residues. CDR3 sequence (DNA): TGTGCCAGCACCCCTGTACCGGGACTAGTGTTTTTC. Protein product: CASTPVPGLVFF.

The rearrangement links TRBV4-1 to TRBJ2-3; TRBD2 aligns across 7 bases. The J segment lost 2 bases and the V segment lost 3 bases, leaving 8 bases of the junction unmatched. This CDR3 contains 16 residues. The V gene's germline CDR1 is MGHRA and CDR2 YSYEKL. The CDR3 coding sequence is TGCGCCAGCAGCCAGAGTACTAGCGTGACCACAGATACGCAGTATTTT. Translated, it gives CASSQSTSVTTDTQYF.

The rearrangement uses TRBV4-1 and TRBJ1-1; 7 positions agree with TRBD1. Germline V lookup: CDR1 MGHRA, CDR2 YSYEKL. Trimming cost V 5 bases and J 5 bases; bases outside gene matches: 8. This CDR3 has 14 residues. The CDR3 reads CASSTYRGGTEAFF. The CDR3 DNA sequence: TGCGCCAGCAGCACTTACAGGGGCGGGACTGAAGCTTTCTTT.

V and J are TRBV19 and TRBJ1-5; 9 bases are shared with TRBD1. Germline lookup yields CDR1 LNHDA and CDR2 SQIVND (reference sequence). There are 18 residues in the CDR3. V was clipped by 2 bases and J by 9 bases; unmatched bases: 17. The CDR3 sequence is CASSILGTGSAVGGPQHF. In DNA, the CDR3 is TGTGCCAGTAGTATACTGGGGACAGGGTCGGCCGTCGGGGGGCCCCAGCATTTT.

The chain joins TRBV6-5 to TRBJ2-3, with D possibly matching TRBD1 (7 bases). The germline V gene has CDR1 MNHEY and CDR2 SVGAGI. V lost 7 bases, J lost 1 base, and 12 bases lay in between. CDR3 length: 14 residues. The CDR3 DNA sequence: TGTGCCAGCACCGGCGGGACAGGCACAGATACGCAGTATTTT. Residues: CASTGGTGTDTQYF.

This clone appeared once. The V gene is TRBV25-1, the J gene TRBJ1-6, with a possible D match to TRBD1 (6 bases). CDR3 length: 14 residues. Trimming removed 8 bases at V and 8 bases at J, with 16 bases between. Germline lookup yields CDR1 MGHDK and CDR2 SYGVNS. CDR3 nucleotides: TGTGCCAGCGGAACAACAGGGCGGGATTCACCCCTCCACTTT. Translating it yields CASGTTGRDSPLHF.

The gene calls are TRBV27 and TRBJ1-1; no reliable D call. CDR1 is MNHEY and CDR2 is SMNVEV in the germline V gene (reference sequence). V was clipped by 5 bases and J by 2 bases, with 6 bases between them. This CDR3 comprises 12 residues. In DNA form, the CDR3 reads TGTGCCAGCAGTAAACTAAACACTGAAGCTTTCTTT. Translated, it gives CASSKLNTEAFF.

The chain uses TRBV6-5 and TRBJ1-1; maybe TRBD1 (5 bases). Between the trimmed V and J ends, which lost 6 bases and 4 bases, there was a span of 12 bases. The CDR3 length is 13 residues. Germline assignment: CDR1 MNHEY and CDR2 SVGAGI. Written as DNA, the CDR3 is TGTGCCAGCAGCATCGACAGTCGCACTGAAGCTTTCTTT. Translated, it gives CASSIDSRTEAFF.

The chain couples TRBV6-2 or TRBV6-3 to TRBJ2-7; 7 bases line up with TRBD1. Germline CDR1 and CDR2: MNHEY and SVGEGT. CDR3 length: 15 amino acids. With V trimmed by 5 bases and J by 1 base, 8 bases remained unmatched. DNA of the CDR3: TGTGCCAGCAGTCGTACAGGGGATTCTTCCTACGAGCAGTACTTC. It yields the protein CASSRTGDSSYEQYF.

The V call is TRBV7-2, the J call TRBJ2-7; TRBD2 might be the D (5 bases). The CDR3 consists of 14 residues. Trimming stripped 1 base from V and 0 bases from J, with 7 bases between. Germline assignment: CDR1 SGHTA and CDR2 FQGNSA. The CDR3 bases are TGTGCCAGCAGCTTAGTGGGGAGCTCCTACGAGCAGTACTTC. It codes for CASSLVGSSYEQYF.

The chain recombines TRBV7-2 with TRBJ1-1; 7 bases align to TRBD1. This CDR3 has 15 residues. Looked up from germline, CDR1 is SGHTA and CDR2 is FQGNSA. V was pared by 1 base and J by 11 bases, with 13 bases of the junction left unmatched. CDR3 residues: CASSLGNYRGDGAFF. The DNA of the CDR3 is TGTGCCAGCAGCTTAGGGAACTACAGGGGAGATGGGGCTTTCTTT.

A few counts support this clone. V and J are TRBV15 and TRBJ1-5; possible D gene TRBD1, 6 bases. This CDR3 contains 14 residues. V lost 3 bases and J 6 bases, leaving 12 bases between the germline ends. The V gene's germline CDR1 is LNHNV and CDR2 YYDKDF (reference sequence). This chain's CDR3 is CATSRGGARQPQHF. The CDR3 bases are TGTGCCACCAGCAGGGGGGGGGCGCGTCAGCCCCAGCATTTT.

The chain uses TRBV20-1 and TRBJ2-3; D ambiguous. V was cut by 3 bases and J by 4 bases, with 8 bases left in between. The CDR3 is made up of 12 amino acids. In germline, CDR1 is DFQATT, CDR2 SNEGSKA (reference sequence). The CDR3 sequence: CSASLAADTQYF. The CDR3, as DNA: TGCAGTGCTAGTCTCGCGGCAGATACGCAGTATTTT.

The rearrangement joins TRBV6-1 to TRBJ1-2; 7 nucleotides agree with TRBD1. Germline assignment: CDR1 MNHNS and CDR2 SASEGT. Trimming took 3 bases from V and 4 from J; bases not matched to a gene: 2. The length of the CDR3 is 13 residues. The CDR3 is CASSDRDSYGYTF. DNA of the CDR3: TGTGCCAGCAGTGACCGGGACAGCTATGGCTACACCTTC.

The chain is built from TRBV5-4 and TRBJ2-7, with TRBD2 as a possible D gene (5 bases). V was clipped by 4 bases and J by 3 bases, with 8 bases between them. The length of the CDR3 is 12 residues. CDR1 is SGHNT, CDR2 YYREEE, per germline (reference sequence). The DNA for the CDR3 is TGTGCCAGCAGCCTACTAGGCTACGAGCAGTACTTC. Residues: CASSLLGYEQYF. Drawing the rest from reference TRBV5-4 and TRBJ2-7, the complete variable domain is ETGVTQSPTHLIKTRGQQVTLRCSSQSGHNTVSWYQQALGQGPQFIFQYYREEENGRGNFPPRFSGLQFPNYSSELNVNALELDDSALYLCASSLLGYEQYFGPGTRLTVT.

In nucleotides, the CDR3 is TGTGCCAGCAGGGGGGACAGGGTAAACACTGAAGCTTTCTTT. This translates into CASRGDRVNTEAFF. This chain uses TRBV2 with TRBJ1-1, with 9 bases lining up with TRBD1. The CDR3 loop spans 14 amino acids. Losses at the gene ends were 6 bases for V and 2 bases for J; bases not matched to a gene: 4. Germline lookup yields CDR1 SNHLY and CDR2 FYNNEI.

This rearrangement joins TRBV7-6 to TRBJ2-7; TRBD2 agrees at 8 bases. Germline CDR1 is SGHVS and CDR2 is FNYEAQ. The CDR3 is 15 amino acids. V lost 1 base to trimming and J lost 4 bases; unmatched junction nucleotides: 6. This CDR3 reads CASSLGGLGRYEQYF. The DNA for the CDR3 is TGTGCCAGCAGCTTAGGGGGACTAGGTCGATACGAGCAGTACTTC.

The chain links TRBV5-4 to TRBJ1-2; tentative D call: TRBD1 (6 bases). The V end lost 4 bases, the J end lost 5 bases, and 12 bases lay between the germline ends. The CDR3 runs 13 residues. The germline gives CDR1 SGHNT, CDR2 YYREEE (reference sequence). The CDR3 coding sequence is TGTGCCAGCAGCGCCAAGGGGGAATATGGCTACACCTTC. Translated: CASSAKGEYGYTF.

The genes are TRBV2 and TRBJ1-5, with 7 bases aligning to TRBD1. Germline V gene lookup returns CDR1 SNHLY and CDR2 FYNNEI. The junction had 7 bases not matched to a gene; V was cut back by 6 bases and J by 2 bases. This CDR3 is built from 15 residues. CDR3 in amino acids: CASRADRIRNQPQHF. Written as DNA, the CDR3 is TGTGCCAGCAGGGCGGACAGGATACGCAATCAGCCCCAGCATTTT.

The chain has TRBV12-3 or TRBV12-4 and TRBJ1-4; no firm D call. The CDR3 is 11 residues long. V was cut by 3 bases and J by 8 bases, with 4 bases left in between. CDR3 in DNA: TGTGCCAGCAGTTTTTCGGAAAAACTGTTTTTT. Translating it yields CASSFSEKLFF.

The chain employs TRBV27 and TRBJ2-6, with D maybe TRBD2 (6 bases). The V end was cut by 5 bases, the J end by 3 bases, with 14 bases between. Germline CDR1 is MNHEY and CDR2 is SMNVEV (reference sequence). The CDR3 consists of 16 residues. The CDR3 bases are TGTGCCAGCAGTCCCGGGACGCGGGGTGGGGCCAACGTCCTGACTTTC. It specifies CASSPGTRGGANVLTF.